A single sample gave rise to the 5 T cell receptor beta chains below, sequenced in a study of blood T cells in healthy people across ages. A second PCR of 7 to 11 cycles used a sample-barcoded 5' primer and a J-beta primer mix. One entry per CDR3 protein results from TCRdb running MiXCR on the 5' RACE reads. The sample records about 1 million distinct CDR3 sequences, around 45% being singletons. What was sequenced was blood. Source of these receptors: a woman between 55 and 75 years old in good health.

J is TRBJ2-4 and V is TRBV20-1, with 7 bases that match TRBD1. With V trimmed by 6 bases and J by 0 bases, 8 bases remained unmatched. This CDR3 has 15 amino acids. Germline loops: CDR1 DFQATT, CDR2 SNEGSKA (reference sequence). CDR3 loop: CSAVDRRLAKNIQYF. CDR3 nucleotide sequence: TGCAGTGCCGTGGACAGGAGACTAGCCAAAAACATTCAGTACTTC.

This clonotype showed up just a few times. The chain uses TRBV20-1 and TRBJ2-3, with 7 bases aligning to TRBD2. Germline CDR1 DFQATT, CDR2 SNEGSKA (reference sequence). Trimming removed 5 bases from V and 0 bases from J; junction bases left unmatched: 5. The CDR3 sequence is 14 residues long. DNA for the CDR3: TGCAGTGCTGTGCCGGGACTAAGCACAGATACGCAGTATTTT. Translating gives CSAVPGLSTDTQYF.

V and J are TRBV6-1 and TRBJ2-6, with unresolved D. Between the trimmed V and J ends, which lost 5 bases and 0 bases, there was a span of 8 bases. The length of the CDR3 is 15 residues. Germline V gene sequence: CDR1 MNHNS, CDR2 SASEGT. CDR3 in DNA: TGTGCCAGCAGTCATCTGCCCTCTGGGGCCAACGTCCTGACTTTC. Translated, it gives CASSHLPSGANVLTF.

The chain combines TRBV2 with TRBJ1-2; tentatively, D is TRBD1 (5 bases). In germline, CDR1 is SNHLY, CDR2 FYNNEI. The CDR3 contains 12 residues. Trimming cost V 8 bases and J 4 bases, with 11 bases left between them. In DNA form, the CDR3 reads TGTGCCAGCGGGGCCCGGGCCTATGGCTACACCTTC. This translates into CASGARAYGYTF.

This clonotype was counted at least ten times. The CDR3 coding sequence is TGTGCCAGCAGCCCCCAGAGGACTAGGGAGACCCAGTACTTC. Translation gives CASSPQRTRETQYF. The genes are TRBV7-2 and TRBJ2-5, with TRBD2 matching over 7 bases. CDR1 is SGHTA, CDR2 FQGNSA, per germline. The J segment lost 5 bases and the V segment lost 5 bases, leaving 8 bases of the junction unmatched. The CDR3 has 14 residues.